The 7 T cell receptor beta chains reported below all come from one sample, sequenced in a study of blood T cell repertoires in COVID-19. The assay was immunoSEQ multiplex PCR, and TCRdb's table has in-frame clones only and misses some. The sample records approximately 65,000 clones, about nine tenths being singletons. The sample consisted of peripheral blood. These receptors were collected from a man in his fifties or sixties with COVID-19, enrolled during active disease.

The CDR3 loop is CASSLAARNTEAFF. CDR3 nucleotides: TGTGCCAGCAGCTTAGCCGCCAGAAACACTGAAGCTTTCTTT. The chain uses TRBV7-2 and TRBJ1-1; D remains ambiguous. With 0 bases removed from V and 2 bases from J, the gap between germline ends came to 7 bases. This CDR3 is 14 amino acids long. The V gene's germline CDR1 is SGHTA and CDR2 FQGNSA.

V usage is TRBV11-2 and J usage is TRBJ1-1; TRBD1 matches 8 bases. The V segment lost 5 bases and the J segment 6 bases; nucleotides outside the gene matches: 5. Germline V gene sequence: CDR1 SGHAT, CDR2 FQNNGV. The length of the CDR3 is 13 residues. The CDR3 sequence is CASSVDRGAEAFF. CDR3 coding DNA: TGTGCCAGCAGCGTCGACAGGGGCGCTGAAGCTTTCTTT.

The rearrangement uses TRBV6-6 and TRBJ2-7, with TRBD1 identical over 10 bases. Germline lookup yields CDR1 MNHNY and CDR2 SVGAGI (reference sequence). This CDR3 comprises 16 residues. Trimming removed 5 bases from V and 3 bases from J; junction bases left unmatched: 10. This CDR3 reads CASSSETGGFIYEQYF. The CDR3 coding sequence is TGTGCCAGCAGTAGCGAGACAGGGGGCTTTATCTACGAGCAGTACTTC.

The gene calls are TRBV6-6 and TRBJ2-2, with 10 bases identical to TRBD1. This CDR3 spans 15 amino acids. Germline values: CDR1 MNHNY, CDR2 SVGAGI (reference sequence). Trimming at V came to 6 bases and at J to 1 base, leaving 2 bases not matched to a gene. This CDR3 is CASSRTGGNTGELFF. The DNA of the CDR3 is TGTGCCAGCAGCCGGACAGGGGGGAACACCGGGGAGCTGTTTTTT.

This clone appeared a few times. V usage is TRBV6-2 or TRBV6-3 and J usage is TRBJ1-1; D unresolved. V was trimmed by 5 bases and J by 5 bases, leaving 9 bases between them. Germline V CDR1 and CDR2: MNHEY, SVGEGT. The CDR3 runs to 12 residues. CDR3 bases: TGTGCCAGCAGTAACATTTGGACTGAAGCTTTCTTT. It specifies CASSNIWTEAFF.

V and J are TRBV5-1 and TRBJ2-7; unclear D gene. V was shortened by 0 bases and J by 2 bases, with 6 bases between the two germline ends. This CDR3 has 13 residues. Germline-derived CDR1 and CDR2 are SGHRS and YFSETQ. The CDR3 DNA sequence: TGCGCCAGCAGCTTGGACAGTCCCTACGAGCAGTACTTC. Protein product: CASSLDSPYEQYF.

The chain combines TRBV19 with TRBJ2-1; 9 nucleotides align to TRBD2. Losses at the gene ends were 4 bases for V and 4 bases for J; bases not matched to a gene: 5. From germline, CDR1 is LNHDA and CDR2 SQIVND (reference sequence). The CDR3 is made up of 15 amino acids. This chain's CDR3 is CASSTGLAVYNEQFF. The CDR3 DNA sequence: TGTGCCAGTAGTACGGGACTAGCAGTTTACAATGAGCAGTTCTTC. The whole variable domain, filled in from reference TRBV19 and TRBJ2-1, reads DGGITQSPKYLFRKEGQNVTLSCEQNLNHDAMYWYRQDPGQGLRLIYYSQIVNDFQKGDIAEGYSVSREKKESFPLTVTSAQKNPTAFYLCASSTGLAVYNEQFFGPGTRLTVL.